Given below is one T cell receptor (beta chain) in context. Antigen unknown. Each TCR beta cDNA library carried unique molecular identifiers. TCRdb analysed the PCR reads with MiXCR anew, one entry per CDR3 protein. The sample has almost 700,000 distinct CDR3 sequences, around 64% seen once; the top ten hold 10% to 12%. The sample is drawn from a study of post-analysis software for immune sequencing data. Whole-study context: The cohort encompassed relapsing-remitting, secondary progressive and progressive-relapsing multiple sclerosis disease courses.

The V gene end was trimmed by 3 bases and the J gene end by 7 bases; junction bases not matched to a gene: 6. The CDR3 covers 13 residues. Germline V gives CDR1 SQVTM, CDR2 ANQGSEA. Findings and limits, study-wide: Comparison of patients with controls showed about 5 TRBV segments more frequent in patients, TRBV5-6, TRBV5-1 and TRBV20-1 among them. Samples from one preparation batch, clustered by F measure, grouped strongly together. The normalized Chao1 diversity of multiple sclerosis patients was significantly lower than that of controls.

J is TRBJ2-1 and V is TRBV29-1; 7 bases are shared with TRBD2. Material for sequencing was blood. The TCR sequence derives from a girl aged 2 to 9 with multiple sclerosis. Here the CDR3 reads CSVDAGALNEQFF. CDR3 coding DNA: TGCAGCGTTGATGCGGGAGCCTTGAATGAGCAGTTCTTC.